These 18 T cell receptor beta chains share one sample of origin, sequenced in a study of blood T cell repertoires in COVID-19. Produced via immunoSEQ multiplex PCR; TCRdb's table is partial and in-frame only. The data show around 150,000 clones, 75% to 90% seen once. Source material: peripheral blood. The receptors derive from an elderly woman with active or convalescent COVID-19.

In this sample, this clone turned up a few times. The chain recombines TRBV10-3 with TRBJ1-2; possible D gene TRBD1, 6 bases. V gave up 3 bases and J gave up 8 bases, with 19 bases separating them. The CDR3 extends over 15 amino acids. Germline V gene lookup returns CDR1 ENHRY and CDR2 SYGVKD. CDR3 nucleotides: TGTGCCATCAGTGACACCCGACAGGCAACGGGGGGCTACACCTTC. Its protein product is CAISDTRQATGGYTF.

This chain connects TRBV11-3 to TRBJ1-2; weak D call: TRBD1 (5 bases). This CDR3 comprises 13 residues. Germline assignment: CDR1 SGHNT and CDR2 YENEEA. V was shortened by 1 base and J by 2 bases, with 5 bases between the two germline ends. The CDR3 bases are TGTGCCAGCAGCTTAGGACAGAACTATGGCTACACCTTC. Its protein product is CASSLGQNYGYTF. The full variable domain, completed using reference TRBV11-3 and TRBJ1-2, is EAGVVQSPRYKIIEKKQPVAFWCNPISGHNTLYWYLQNLGQGPELLIRYENEEAVDDSQLPKDRFSAERLKGVDSTLKIQPAELGDSAVYLCASSLGQNYGYTFGSGTRLTVV.

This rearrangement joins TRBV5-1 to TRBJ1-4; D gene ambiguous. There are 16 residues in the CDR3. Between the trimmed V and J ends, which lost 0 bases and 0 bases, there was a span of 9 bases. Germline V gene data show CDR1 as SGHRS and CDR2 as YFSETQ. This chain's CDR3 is CASSLAAVPTNEKLFF. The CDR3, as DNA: TGCGCCAGCAGCTTGGCCGCAGTACCAACTAATGAAAAACTGTTTTTT.

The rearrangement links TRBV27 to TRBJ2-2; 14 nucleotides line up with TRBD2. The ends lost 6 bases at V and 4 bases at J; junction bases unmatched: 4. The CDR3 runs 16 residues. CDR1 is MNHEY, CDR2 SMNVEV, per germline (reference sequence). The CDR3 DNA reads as TGTGCCAGCAGGACTAGCGGGGGGGCCGGCACCGGGGAGCTGTTTTTT. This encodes CASRTSGGAGTGELFF.

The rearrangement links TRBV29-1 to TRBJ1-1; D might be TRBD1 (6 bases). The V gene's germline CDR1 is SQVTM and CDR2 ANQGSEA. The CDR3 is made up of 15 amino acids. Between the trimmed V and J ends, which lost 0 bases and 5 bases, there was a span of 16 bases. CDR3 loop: CSVEESAGARTEAFF. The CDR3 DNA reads TGCAGCGTTGAAGAGTCGGCAGGGGCTAGGACTGAAGCTTTCTTT.

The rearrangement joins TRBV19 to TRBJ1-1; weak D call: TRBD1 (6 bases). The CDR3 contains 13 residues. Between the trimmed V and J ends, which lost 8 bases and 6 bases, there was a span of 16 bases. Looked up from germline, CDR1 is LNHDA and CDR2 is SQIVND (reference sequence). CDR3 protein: CASSTPNRAEAFF. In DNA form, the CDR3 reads TGTGCCAGTTCTACACCGAACAGGGCTGAAGCTTTCTTT.

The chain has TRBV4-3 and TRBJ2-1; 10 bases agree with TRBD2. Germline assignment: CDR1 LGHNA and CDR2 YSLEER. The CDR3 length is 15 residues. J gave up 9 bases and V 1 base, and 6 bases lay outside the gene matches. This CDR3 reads CASSQGTSGATEQFF. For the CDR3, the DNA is TGCGCCAGCAGCCAAGGCACTAGCGGGGCCACTGAGCAGTTCTTC.

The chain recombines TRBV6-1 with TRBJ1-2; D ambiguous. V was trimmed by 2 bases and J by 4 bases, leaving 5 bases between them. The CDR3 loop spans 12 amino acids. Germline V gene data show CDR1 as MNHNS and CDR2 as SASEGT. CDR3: CASSETVYGYTF. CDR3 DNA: TGTGCCAGCAGTGAAACTGTCTATGGCTACACCTTC.

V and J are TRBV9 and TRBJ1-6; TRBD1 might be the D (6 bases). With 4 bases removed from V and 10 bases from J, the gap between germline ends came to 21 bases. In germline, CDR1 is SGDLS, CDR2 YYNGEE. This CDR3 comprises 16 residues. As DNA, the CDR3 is TGTGCCAGCAGCAAACCGGGGGGCTTGGGAGCGTCACCCCTCCACTTT. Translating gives CASSKPGGLGASPLHF.

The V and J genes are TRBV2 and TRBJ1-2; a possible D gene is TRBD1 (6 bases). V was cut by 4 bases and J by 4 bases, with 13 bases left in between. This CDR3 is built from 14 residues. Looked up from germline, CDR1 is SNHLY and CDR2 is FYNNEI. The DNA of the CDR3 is TGTGCCAGCAGTGCCGGGGGGCGCATCTATGGCTACACCTTC. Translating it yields CASSAGGRIYGYTF. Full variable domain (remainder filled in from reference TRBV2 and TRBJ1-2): EPEVTQTPSHQVTQMGQEVILRCVPISNHLYFYWYRQILGQKVEFLVSFYNNEISEKSEIFDDQFSVERPDGSNFTLKIRSTKLEDSAMYFCASSAGGRIYGYTFGSGTRLTVV.

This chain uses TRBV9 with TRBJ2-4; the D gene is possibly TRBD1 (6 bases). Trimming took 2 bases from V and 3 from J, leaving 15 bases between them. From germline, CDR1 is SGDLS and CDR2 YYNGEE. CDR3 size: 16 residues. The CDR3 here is CASSVGQGTGKNIQYF. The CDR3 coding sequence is TGTGCCAGCAGCGTCGGGCAGGGGACGGGCAAAAACATTCAGTACTTC.

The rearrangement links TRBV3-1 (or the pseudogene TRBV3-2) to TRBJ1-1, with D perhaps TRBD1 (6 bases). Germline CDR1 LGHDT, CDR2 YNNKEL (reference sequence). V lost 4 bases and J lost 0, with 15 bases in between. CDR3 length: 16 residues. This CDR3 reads CASSPRQGFMNTEAFF. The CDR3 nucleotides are TGTGCCAGCAGCCCGAGGCAGGGGTTTATGAACACTGAAGCTTTCTTT.

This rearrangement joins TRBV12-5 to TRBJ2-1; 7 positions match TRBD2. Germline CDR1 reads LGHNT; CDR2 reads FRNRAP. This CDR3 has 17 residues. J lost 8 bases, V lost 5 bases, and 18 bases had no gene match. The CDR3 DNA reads TGTGCTAGTGGTCCGCCAAGCGGGGTTCTACTCCGGCATGAGCAGTTCTTC. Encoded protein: CASGPPSGVLLRHEQFF.

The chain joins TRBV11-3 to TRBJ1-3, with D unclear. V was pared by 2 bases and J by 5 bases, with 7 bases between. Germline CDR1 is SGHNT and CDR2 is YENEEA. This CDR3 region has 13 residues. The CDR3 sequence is CASSLNSRNTIYF. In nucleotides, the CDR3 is TGTGCCAGCAGCTTAAATTCTCGAAACACCATATATTTT.

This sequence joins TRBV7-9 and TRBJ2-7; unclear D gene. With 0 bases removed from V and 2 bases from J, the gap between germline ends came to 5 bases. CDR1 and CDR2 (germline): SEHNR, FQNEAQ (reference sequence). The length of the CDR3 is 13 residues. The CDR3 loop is CASSLAAAYEQYF. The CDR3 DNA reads TGTGCCAGCAGCTTAGCGGCCGCCTACGAGCAGTACTTC.

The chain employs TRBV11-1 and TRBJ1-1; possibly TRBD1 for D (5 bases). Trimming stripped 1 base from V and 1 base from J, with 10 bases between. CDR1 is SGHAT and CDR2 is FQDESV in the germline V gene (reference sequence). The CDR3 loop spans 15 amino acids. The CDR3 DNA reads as TGTGCCAGCAGCTTAGGGGGGACTCCGAACACTGAAGCTTTCTTT. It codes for CASSLGGTPNTEAFF. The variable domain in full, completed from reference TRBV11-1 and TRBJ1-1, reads EAEVAQSPRYKITEKSQAVAFWCDPISGHATLYWYRQILGQGPELLVQFQDESVVDDSQLPKDRFSAERLKGVDSTLKIQPAELGDSAMYLCASSLGGTPNTEAFFGQGTRLTVV.

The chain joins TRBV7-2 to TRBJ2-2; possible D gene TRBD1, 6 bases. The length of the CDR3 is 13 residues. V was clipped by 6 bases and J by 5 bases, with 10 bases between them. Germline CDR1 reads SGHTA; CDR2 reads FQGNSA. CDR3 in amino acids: CASSYRVTGELFF. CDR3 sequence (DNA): TGTGCCAGCAGTTACAGGGTAACCGGGGAGCTGTTTTTT.

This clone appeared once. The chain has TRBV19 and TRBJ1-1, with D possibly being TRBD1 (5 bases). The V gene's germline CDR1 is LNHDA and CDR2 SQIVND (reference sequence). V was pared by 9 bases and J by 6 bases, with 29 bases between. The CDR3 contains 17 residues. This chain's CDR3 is CASFSRQGADIWAEAFF. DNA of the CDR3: TGTGCCAGCTTCTCCCGGCAGGGCGCAGACATATGGGCTGAAGCTTTCTTT.